The clone carrying this T cell receptor (beta chain) was seen just once. This sample stems from a study of OX40 agonist ivuxolimab in advanced cancers. TCRdb's copy holds only in-frame clones and misses some; the assay was immunoSEQ multiplex PCR. The sample has around 99,000 clones, almost 90% seen once. Germline lookup yields CDR1 MNHEY and CDR2 SMNVEV (reference sequence). The CDR3 consists of 15 residues. With 5 bases removed from V and 7 bases from J, the gap between germline ends came to 21 bases. Patients with a history of autoimmune disease or on systemic immunosuppression were excluded. The material was CD4+ or CD8+ T cells sorted from blood, obtained in a trial of the OX40 agonist ivuxolimab. This TCR came from an adult with an advanced solid tumor such as melanoma, head and neck, liver or kidney cancer. The rearrangement joins TRBV27 to TRBJ2-7; a weak D match, TRBD1 (6 bases). The CDR3 DNA reads as TGTGCCAGCAGTCCGATAGGGACACGGCTGGGGGAGCAGTACTTC. It translates to CASSPIGTRLGEQYF.